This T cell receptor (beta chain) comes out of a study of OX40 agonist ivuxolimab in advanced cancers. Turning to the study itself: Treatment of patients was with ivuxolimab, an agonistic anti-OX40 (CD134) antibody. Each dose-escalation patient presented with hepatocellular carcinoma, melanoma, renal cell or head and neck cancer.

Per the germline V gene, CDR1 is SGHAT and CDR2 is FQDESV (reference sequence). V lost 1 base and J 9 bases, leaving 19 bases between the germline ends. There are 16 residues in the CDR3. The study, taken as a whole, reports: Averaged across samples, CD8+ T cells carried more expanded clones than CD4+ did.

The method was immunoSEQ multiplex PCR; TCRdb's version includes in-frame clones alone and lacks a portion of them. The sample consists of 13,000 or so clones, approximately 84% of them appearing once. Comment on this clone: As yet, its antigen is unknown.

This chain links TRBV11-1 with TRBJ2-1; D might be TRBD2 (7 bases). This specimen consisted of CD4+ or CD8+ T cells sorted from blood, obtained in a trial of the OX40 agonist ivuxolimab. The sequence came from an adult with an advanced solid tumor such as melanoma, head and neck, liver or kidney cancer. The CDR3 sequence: CASSLGPSGDYGEQFF. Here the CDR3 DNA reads TGTGCCAGCAGCTTAGGCCCGTCAGGGGACTACGGTGAGCAGTTCTTC.